The 31 T cell receptor beta chains listed next were all sequenced from one sample in a study of CD8+ T cells in alopecia areata (dated by TCRdb to 2016 to 2019). Receptor libraries were prepared by the immunoSEQ multiplex PCR assay. To provide template for TCR sequencing, every sample had RNA extracted and reverse transcribed into cDNA. Sourced from immuneACCESS, this table was stored by TCRdb with only in-frame sequences that have V and J called. A share of the clones is absent; for the studies checked, an unresolved V gene accounts for under half, and the remainder has no known explanation. This sample is represented by 110,000 or so clones; 55% to 65% of them were singletons. The ten top clones hold roughly 3.1% of the sample. What was sequenced was CD4+ T cells sorted from blood. Receptor source: a human donor in good health.

The V gene is TRBV5-1, the J gene TRBJ2-1, with TRBD2 identical over 7 bases. The germline V gene has CDR1 SGHRS and CDR2 YFSETQ. CDR3 length: 15 amino acids. V trimming: 7 bases; J trimming: 1 base; junction bases outside the gene matches: 8. The CDR3 loop is CASQLSGVSYNEQFF. Here the CDR3 DNA reads TGCGCCAGCCAACTGAGCGGGGTTTCCTACAATGAGCAGTTCTTC.

The chain recombines TRBV30 with TRBJ1-5; D possibly corresponds to TRBD1 (5 bases). Germline assignment: CDR1 GTSNPN and CDR2 SVGIG (reference sequence). Trimming took 3 bases from V and 3 from J, leaving 12 bases between them. The CDR3 has 14 residues. The CDR3 region has the DNA TGTGCCTGGAGCTCGGGGGTGGTCAATCAGCCCCAGCATTTT. Translating it yields CAWSSGVVNQPQHF. The full variable domain, in which reference TRBV30 and TRBJ1-5 provide the parts outside the CDR3, is SQTIHQWPATLVQPVGSPLSLECTVEGTSNPNLYWYRQAAGRGLQLLFYSVGIGQISSEVPQNLSASRPQDRQFILSSKKLLLSDSGFYLCAWSSGVVNQPQHFGDGTRLSIL.

V usage is TRBV7-8 and J usage is TRBJ2-7; D unresolved. The V gene lost 1 base and the J gene lost 0 bases, with 7 bases spanning the gap. The germline CDR1 and CDR2 sequences are SGHVS and FQNEAQ. The CDR3 is 14 residues long. CDR3 protein: CASSLGGPSYEQYF. DNA of the CDR3: TGTGCCAGCAGCTTAGGGGGTCCCTCCTACGAGCAGTACTTC.

V is TRBV30 and J is TRBJ2-5; D possibly uses TRBD1 or TRBD2 (6 bases each). The CDR3 runs 16 residues. From germline, CDR1 is GTSNPN and CDR2 SVGIG (reference sequence). Between the trimmed V and J ends, which lost 0 bases and 1 base, there was a span of 15 bases. The CDR3 is CAWSVLGGGTQETQYF. CDR3 nucleotide sequence: TGTGCCTGGAGTGTACTTGGAGGGGGAACCCAAGAGACCCAGTACTTC.

In this sample, this clone turned up once. The chain links TRBV30 to TRBJ1-1; D not certain. The CDR3 extends over 10 amino acids. The germline V gene encodes CDR1 GTSNPN and CDR2 SVGIG (reference sequence). With 3 bases removed from V and 9 bases from J, the gap between germline ends came to 8 bases. In DNA, the CDR3 is TGTGCCTGGAGGGTGGTTAAAGCTTTCTTT. This translates into CAWRVVKAFF. Filled out from reference TRBV30 and TRBJ1-1, the complete variable domain reads SQTIHQWPATLVQPVGSPLSLECTVEGTSNPNLYWYRQAAGRGLQLLFYSVGIGQISSEVPQNLSASRPQDRQFILSSKKLLLSDSGFYLCAWRVVKAFFGQGTRLTVV.

Only a few counts were recorded for this clone. V is TRBV29-1 and J is TRBJ2-7; no clear D gene. This CDR3 has 12 amino acids. Trimming shortened V by 5 bases and J by 4 bases, and 12 bases separated the two germline ends. The V gene's germline CDR1 is SQVTM and CDR2 ANQGSEA. The CDR3 DNA follows: TGCAGCGTTCCTGGACCACTATACGAGCAGTACTTC. Its translation is CSVPGPLYEQYF.

This clone was counted between two and nine times. The rearrangement links TRBV29-1 to TRBJ2-5, with D unresolved. CDR1 is SQVTM, CDR2 ANQGSEA, per germline. The CDR3 extends over 12 amino acids. The V and J ends lost 6 bases and 1 base respectively, with 9 bases between them. CDR3 in DNA: TGCAGCGTCTCGTACCGCCAAGAGACCCAGTACTTC. Translated, it gives CSVSYRQETQYF.

Notes on this clone: This same CDR3 is encoded by further DNA sequences in the sample. V gene TRBV5-1 combines with J gene TRBJ2-5; tentatively, D is TRBD2 (5 bases). The CDR3 totals 14 residues. Germline CDR1 and CDR2: SGHRS and YFSETQ. The V end was cut by 4 bases, the J end by 0 bases, with 10 bases between. The CDR3 protein is CASSGGRDQETQYF. The CDR3 DNA sequence: TGCGCCAGCAGCGGCGGGCGTGACCAAGAGACCCAGTACTTC.

This sequence joins TRBV6-1 and TRBJ1-5; no definite D call. From germline, CDR1 is MNHNS and CDR2 SASEGT. With 5 bases removed from V and 3 bases from J, the gap between germline ends came to 8 bases. This CDR3 spans 13 amino acids. DNA for the CDR3: TGTGCCAGCAGTACGACTGACAATCAGCCCCAGCATTTT. It specifies CASSTTDNQPQHF.

This rearrangement joins TRBV29-1 to TRBJ2-7, with TRBD2 matching 10 bases. Germline V gene sequence: CDR1 SQVTM, CDR2 ANQGSEA. The J segment lost 5 bases and the V segment lost 6 bases, leaving 13 bases of the junction unmatched. The CDR3 length is 15 residues. The CDR3 region has the DNA TGCAGCGTGGAGGGTTTTAGCGGGGGGACTAACGAGCAGTACTTC. Encoded protein: CSVEGFSGGTNEQYF.

The V call is TRBV18, the J call TRBJ1-6; 10 bases are shared with TRBD1. V lost 4 bases to trimming and J lost 9 bases; unmatched junction nucleotides: 6. The length of the CDR3 is 15 residues. From germline, CDR1 is KGHSH and CDR2 LQKENI. The CDR3 sequence: CASSQGQGEVSPLHF. CDR3 nucleotides: TGTGCCAGCTCACAAGGACAGGGGGAAGTTTCACCCCTCCACTTT.

The chain couples TRBV9 to TRBJ2-2, with D possibly matching TRBD1 (5 bases). CDR1 and CDR2 from the germline V gene are SGDLS and YYNGEE. The CDR3 runs 14 residues. The V gene lost 7 bases and the J gene lost 0 bases, with 10 bases spanning the gap. This CDR3 is CASRKGSNTGELFF. The DNA of the CDR3 is TGTGCCAGCCGAAAGGGGTCGAACACCGGGGAGCTGTTTTTT.

This sequence joins TRBV23-1 and TRBJ2-1, with a tentative D call TRBD2 (6 bases). TRBV23-1 is labeled an ORF, and its function is uncertain. The CDR3 contains 16 residues. The ends were cut back, 4 bases at V and 10 bases at J, with 23 bases in the middle. The CDR3 region has the DNA TGCGCCAGCAGTCGGCTGCTGGGAGGTGGGTTGGAGGAGCAGTTCTTC. Translated: CASSRLLGGGLEEQFF.

This clone showed up just a few times. The V and J genes are TRBV5-1 and TRBJ2-3; tentatively, D is TRBD1 or TRBD2 (5 bases each). The CDR3 length is 13 residues. Germline lookup yields CDR1 SGHRS and CDR2 YFSETQ. The V gene lost 6 bases and the J gene lost 6 bases, with 14 bases spanning the gap. CDR3 in amino acids: CASKLGAPDTQYF. As DNA, the CDR3 is TGCGCCAGCAAGCTCGGGGCCCCTGATACGCAGTATTTT.

V usage is TRBV25-1 and J usage is TRBJ1-4, with D maybe TRBD1 (6 bases). The CDR3 runs 14 residues. CDR1 is MGHDK and CDR2 is SYGVNS in the germline V gene. The V end was cut by 6 bases, the J end by 8 bases, with 16 bases between. CDR3 amino acids: CASRLTGRGEKLFF. In nucleotides, the CDR3 is TGTGCCAGCAGGCTGACAGGCCGGGGGGAAAAACTGTTTTTT.

V usage is TRBV29-1 and J usage is TRBJ1-3, with unresolved D. Germline V gene data show CDR1 as SQVTM and CDR2 as ANQGSEA. V was shortened by 1 base and J by 4 bases, with 2 bases between the two germline ends. The CDR3 runs 11 residues. Here the CDR3 DNA reads TGCAGCGTTGAAGGGGGAAACACCATATATTTT. Its protein is CSVEGGNTIYF.

V and J are TRBV2 and TRBJ1-2; no clear D. Looked up from germline, CDR1 is SNHLY and CDR2 is FYNNEI. The V end lost 8 bases, the J end lost 6 bases, and 19 bases lay between the germline ends. This CDR3 is 14 amino acids long. The CDR3 reads CASGLEALLDGYTF. The CDR3, as DNA: TGTGCCAGCGGCCTTGAAGCATTGTTGGATGGCTACACCTTC.

The chain has TRBV29-1 and TRBJ1-1; no clear D gene. CDR3 length: 12 residues. Germline V gene sequence: CDR1 SQVTM, CDR2 ANQGSEA. V lost 7 bases and J lost 0, with 9 bases in between. CDR3 DNA sequence: TGCAGCGGGACGGCGGTGAACACTGAAGCTTTCTTT. Its protein is CSGTAVNTEAFF.

V gene TRBV6-5 combines with J gene TRBJ1-2; TRBD1 matches 7 bases. After removal of 5 bases from V and 8 bases from J, the junction contained 8 bases not matched to a gene. CDR3 size: 13 residues. Looked up from germline, CDR1 is MNHEY and CDR2 is SVGAGI. CDR3: CASSGRGVRGYTF. Written as DNA, the CDR3 is TGTGCCAGCAGTGGCAGGGGGGTTCGAGGCTACACCTTC.

This chain joins TRBV5-6 and TRBJ2-2; 8 bases fit TRBD1. J gave up 0 bases and V 4 bases, and 2 bases lay outside the gene matches. Per germline, CDR1 SGHDT and CDR2 YYEEEE. This CDR3 is built from 15 residues. This chain's CDR3 is CASSVQGANTGELFF. The CDR3 DNA is TGTGCCAGCAGCGTACAGGGGGCGAACACCGGGGAGCTGTTTTTT. The entire variable domain, with the rest obtained from reference TRBV5-6 and TRBJ2-2, is as follows: DAGVTQSPTHLIKTRGQQVTLRCSPKSGHDTVSWYQQALGQGPQFIFQYYEEEERQRGNFPDRFSGHQFPNYSSELNVNALLLGDSALYLCASSVQGANTGELFFGEGSRLTVL.

This clone has only a few counts. At one boundary the junction diverges from the germline segment, which might be a read error. This chain links TRBV15 with TRBJ2-7; TRBD2 is a possible D gene (6 bases). CDR3 length equals 13 residues. Germline V gene sequence: CDR1 LNHNV, CDR2 YYDKDF (reference sequence). CDR3 residues: CATLGGLGEGRNF. CDR3 coding DNA: TGTGCCACCCTCGGCGGCCTCGGCGAAGGGAGGAACTTC.

This clone has a handful of counts. V and J are TRBV4-2 and TRBJ1-2; D remains unclear. Germline V gene data show CDR1 as LGHNA and CDR2 as YNFKEQ. V was clipped by 2 bases and J by 8 bases, with 6 bases between them. The CDR3 has 11 amino acids. The CDR3, as DNA: TGTGCCAGCAGCCAACAGGAGGGCTACACCTTC. It is translated as CASSQQEGYTF.

This chain's CDR3 is CASSQDRGSPGELFF. As DNA, the CDR3 is TGTGCCAGCAGCCAAGATAGGGGTTCGCCCGGGGAGCTGTTTTTT. The chain has TRBV4-2 and TRBJ2-2, with a weak D call TRBD1 (5 bases). The CDR3 runs to 15 residues. From germline, CDR1 is LGHNA and CDR2 YNFKEQ. Trimming removed 0 bases at V and 6 bases at J, with 11 bases between.

The J gene is TRBJ1-1, the V gene TRBV4-1, with D hard to call. This CDR3 contains 13 residues. Germline V CDR1 and CDR2: MGHRA, YSYEKL. Trimming pared 1 base from V and 5 bases from J, leaving 8 bases between. DNA for the CDR3: TGCGCCAGCAGCCAAGTCCATCGGACTGAAGCTTTCTTT. Its protein is CASSQVHRTEAFF.

Worth noting for this clone: The limits of the CDR3 on the DNA are not certain, so only TCRdb's listed CDR3 is given. The rearrangement joins TRBV1 to TRBJ2-5; the table names TRBD2, a call not compared with the DNA. TRBV1 is designated a pseudogene. The CDR3 has 18 amino acids, counting both end residues. The CDR3 sequence: CTSSQGRVAGGSGETQYF.

V is TRBV7-2 and J is TRBJ2-7, with D possibly being TRBD2 (5 bases). CDR1 is SGHTA, CDR2 FQGNSA, per germline. V lost 2 bases, J lost 5 bases, and 19 bases lay in between. This CDR3 is built from 16 residues. The CDR3 loop is CASSLRRGLDGDEQYF. The CDR3 DNA reads TGTGCCAGCAGCTTACGCCGCGGACTGGATGGTGACGAGCAGTACTTC.

The chain employs TRBV2 and TRBJ2-7; D is unresolved. The V gene lost 4 bases and the J gene lost 7 bases, with 14 bases spanning the gap. This CDR3 is built from 13 residues. The germline CDR1 and CDR2 sequences are SNHLY and FYNNEI. The CDR3 sequence is CASSALRSREQYF. DNA of the CDR3: TGTGCCAGCAGTGCGTTACGAAGCAGGGAGCAGTACTTC.

The chain employs TRBV30 and TRBJ2-7, with D perhaps matching TRBD1 (5 bases). In germline, CDR1 is GTSNPN, CDR2 SVGIG (reference sequence). The CDR3 contains 12 residues. Deletions cut 4 bases from V and 3 bases from J, with 10 bases between. The CDR3 bases are TGTGCCTGGACAGGGTCCTACTACGAGCAGTACTTC. This gives the protein CAWTGSYYEQYF.

The CDR3 spells CASSPWTSGGAPGELFF. In DNA, the CDR3 is TGTGCCAGCAGCCCTTGGACTAGCGGGGGGGCTCCCGGGGAGCTGTTTTTT. V is TRBV11-2 and J is TRBJ2-2; 15 nucleotides match TRBD2. Germline trimming cut 5 bases from V and 6 bases from J; bases unmatched to any gene: 7. This CDR3 spans 17 amino acids. Germline CDR1 reads SGHAT; CDR2 reads FQNNGV. Complete variable domain (other parts from reference TRBV11-2 and TRBJ2-2): EAGVAQSPRYKIIEKRQSVAFWCNPISGHATLYWYQQILGQGPKLLIQFQNNGVVDDSQLPKDRFSAERLKGVDSTLKIQPAKLEDSAVYLCASSPWTSGGAPGELFFGEGSRLTVL.

For the CDR3, the DNA is TGCAGCGGCCCATACGAGCAGTACTTC. This codes for CSGPYEQYF. This chain uses TRBV29-1 with TRBJ2-7; D is ambiguous. V was cut by 7 bases and J by 4 bases, with 5 bases left in between. This CDR3 is 9 amino acids long. CDR1 is SQVTM, CDR2 ANQGSEA, per germline.

The chain is built from TRBV5-1 and TRBJ2-5; 7 nucleotides align to TRBD2. Germline loops: CDR1 SGHRS, CDR2 YFSETQ. CDR3 size: 16 residues. J gave up 2 bases and V 2 bases, and 9 bases lay outside the gene matches. The CDR3 DNA is TGCGCCAGCAGCTTAGGTTATAGCGGGTTTCAAGAGACCCAGTACTTC. Its translation: CASSLGYSGFQETQYF. Filled out from reference TRBV5-1 and TRBJ2-5, the complete variable domain reads KAGVTQTPRYLIKTRGQQVTLSCSPISGHRSVSWYQQTPGQGLQFLFEYFSETQRNKGNFPGRFSGRQFSNSRSEMNVSTLELGDSALYLCASSLGYSGFQETQYFGPGTRLLVL.